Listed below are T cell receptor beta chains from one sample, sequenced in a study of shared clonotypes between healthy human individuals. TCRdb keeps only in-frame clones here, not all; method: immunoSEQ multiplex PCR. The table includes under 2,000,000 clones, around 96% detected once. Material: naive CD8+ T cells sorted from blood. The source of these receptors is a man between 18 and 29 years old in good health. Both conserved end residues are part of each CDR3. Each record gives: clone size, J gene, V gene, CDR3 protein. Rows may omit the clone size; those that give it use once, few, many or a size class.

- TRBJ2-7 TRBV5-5 CASIPGQGGPLSYEQYF
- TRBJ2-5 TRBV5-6 CASSLGLAHETQYF
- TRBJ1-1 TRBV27 CASSGLWGGPNTEAFF
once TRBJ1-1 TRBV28 CASRVPGSGTEAFF
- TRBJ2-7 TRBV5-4 CASSLRDSPSYEQYF
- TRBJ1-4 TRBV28 CASSYRDPYRGEKLFF
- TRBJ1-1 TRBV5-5 CASSPPGNTEAFF
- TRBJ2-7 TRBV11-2 CASSLVSHEQYF
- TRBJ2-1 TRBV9 CASSVVPSGSPNEQFF
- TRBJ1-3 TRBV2 CAIRTVPSGNTIYF
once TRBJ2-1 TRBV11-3 CASSTLDFREASYNEQFF
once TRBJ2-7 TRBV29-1 CSVWARGYEQYF
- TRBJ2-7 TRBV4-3 CASSHGQGYEQYF
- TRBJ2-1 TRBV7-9 CASSLPDSYNEQFF
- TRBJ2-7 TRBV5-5 CASSVELFSSYEQYF
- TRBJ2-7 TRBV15 CATSRAGVEQYF
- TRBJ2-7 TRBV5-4 CASSLGGRYEQYF
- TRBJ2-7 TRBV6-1 CASSEARDYEQYF
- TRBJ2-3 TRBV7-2 CASSSTSESITDTQYF
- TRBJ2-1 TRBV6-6 CASSYDSGTSYNEQFF
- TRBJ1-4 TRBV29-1 CSVAIPGTVNEKLFF
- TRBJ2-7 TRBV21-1 CASSKVGLHPESSYEQYF
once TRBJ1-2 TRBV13 CASSAFQGSDGYTF
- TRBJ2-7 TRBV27 CASSSLPDRAYEQYF
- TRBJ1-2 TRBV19 CASSPQTGEYANYGYTF
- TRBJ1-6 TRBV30 CACEAGTASPLHF
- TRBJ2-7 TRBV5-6 CASSFGSITYEQYF
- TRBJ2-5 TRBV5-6 CASSLHGLGSVFQETQYF
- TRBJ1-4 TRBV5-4 CASSAGTGREKLFF
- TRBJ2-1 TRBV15 CATSRTSGGNEQFF
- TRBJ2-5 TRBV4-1 CASSQEGEGGVSRETQYF
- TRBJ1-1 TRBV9 CASSLGGDTEAFF
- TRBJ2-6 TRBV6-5 CASSSSPLTNVLTF
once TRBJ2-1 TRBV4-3 CASSQDTSNEQFF
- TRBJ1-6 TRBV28 CASSLTGNGSPLHF
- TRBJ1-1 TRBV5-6 CASSLGQGVEPEAFF
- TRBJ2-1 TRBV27 CASSFTGGLNEQFF
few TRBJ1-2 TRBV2 CASQTASNYGYTF
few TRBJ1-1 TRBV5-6 CASSFPGTGAAEAFF
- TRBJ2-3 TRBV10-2 CASSLTSSTDTQYF
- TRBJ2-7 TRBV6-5 CASSLGSAKTYEQYF
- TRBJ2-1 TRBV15 CATSGGLAGAYSYNEQFF
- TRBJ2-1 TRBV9 CASSVGGMGYNEQFF
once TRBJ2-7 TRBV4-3 CASSQDLYYEQYF
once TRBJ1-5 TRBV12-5 CASGLDGNQPQHF
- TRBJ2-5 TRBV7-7 CASSLGTGAGETQYF
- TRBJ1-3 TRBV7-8 CASSLFEGIGNTIYF
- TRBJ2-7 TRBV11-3 CASSPTPPGRWYEQYF